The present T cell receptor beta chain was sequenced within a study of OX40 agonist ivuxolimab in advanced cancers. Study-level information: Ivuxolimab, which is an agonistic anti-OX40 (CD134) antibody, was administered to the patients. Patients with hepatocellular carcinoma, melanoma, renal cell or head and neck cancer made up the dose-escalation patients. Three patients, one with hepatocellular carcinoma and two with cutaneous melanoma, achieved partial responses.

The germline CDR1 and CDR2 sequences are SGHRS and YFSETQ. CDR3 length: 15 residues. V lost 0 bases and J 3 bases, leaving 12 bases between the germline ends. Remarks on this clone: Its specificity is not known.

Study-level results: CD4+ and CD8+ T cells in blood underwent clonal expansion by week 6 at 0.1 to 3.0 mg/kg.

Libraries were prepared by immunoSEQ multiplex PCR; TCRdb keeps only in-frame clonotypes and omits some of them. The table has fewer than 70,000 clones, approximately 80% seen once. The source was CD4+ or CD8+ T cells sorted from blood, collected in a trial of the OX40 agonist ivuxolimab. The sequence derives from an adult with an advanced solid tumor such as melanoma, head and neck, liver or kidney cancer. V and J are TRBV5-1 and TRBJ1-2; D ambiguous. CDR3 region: CASSLVLGRDYGYTF. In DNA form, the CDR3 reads TGCGCCAGCAGCTTGGTTCTTGGGCGGGACTATGGCTACACCTTC.